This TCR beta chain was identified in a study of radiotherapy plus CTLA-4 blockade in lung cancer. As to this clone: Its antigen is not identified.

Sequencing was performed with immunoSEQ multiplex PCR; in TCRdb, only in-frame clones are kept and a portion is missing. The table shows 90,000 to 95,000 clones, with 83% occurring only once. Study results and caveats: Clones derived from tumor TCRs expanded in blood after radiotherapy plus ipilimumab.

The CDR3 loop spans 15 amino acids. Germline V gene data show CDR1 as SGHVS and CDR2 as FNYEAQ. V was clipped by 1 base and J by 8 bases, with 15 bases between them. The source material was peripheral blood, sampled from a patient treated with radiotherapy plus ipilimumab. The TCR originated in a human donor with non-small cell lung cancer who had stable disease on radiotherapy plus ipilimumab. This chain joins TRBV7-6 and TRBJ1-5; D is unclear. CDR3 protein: CASSLGFGREEPQHF. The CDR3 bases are TGTGCCAGCAGCTTAGGATTTGGTAGGGAGGAGCCCCAGCATTTT.